These 32 T cell receptor beta chains share one sample of origin, sequenced in a study of OX40 agonist ivuxolimab in advanced cancers. TCRdb's table, derived via immunoSEQ multiplex PCR, lists solely in-frame clones and lacks some. The sample carries some 60,000 clones, around 86% recorded once. The sample here was CD4+ or CD8+ T cells sorted from blood, taken in a trial of the OX40 agonist ivuxolimab. These receptors were taken from an adult with an advanced solid tumor such as melanoma, head and neck, liver or kidney cancer.

This chain joins TRBV6-1 and TRBJ2-5, with D perhaps assigned TRBD1 or TRBD2 (5 bases each). Germline CDR1 reads MNHNS; CDR2 reads SASEGT. This CDR3 comprises 13 residues. Trimming stripped 7 bases from V and 3 bases from J, with 12 bases between. The CDR3 protein is CASMGVYKETQYF. CDR3 in DNA: TGTGCCAGCATGGGGGTGTACAAAGAGACCCAGTACTTC.

V gene TRBV9 combines with J gene TRBJ2-1; D is possibly TRBD1 (6 bases). CDR3 size: 14 residues. Germline V gene lookup returns CDR1 SGDLS and CDR2 YYNGEE. Trimming removed 6 bases from V and 1 base from J, with 11 bases in between. CDR3 amino acids: CASNQQGSYNEQFF. In DNA, the CDR3 is TGTGCCAGCAACCAACAGGGTTCCTACAATGAGCAGTTCTTC.

The CDR3 nucleotides are TGTGCCAGCAGCCCGGTGGGCGTGAACACTGAAGCTTTCTTT. This codes for CASSPVGVNTEAFF. V usage is TRBV9 and J usage is TRBJ1-1; D remains ambiguous. Between the trimmed V and J ends, which lost 4 bases and 0 bases, there was a span of 10 bases. This CDR3 contains 14 residues. Germline V lookup: CDR1 SGDLS, CDR2 YYNGEE.

J is TRBJ2-7 and V is TRBV7-3, with D maybe TRBD1 (5 bases). This CDR3 is built from 14 residues. Germline CDR1 is SGHTA and CDR2 is FQGTGA. V shed 6 bases and J shed 6 bases, with 18 bases lying between them. Here the CDR3 reads CASSQSSRVGEQYF. The DNA of the CDR3 is TGTGCCAGCAGTCAGTCGTCCAGGGTGGGCGAGCAGTACTTC.

V and J are TRBV19 and TRBJ1-2, with 9 bases that match TRBD1. V lost 7 bases, J lost 4 bases, and 4 bases stayed unmatched. CDR1 LNHDA and CDR2 SQIVND come from the germline V gene (reference sequence). The CDR3 length is 13 residues. This CDR3 reads CASIPTGGYGYTF. In nucleotides, the CDR3 is TGTGCCAGTATTCCGACAGGGGGCTATGGCTACACCTTC. Variable domain in full (rest from reference TRBV19 and TRBJ1-2): DGGITQSPKYLFRKEGQNVTLSCEQNLNHDAMYWYRQDPGQGLRLIYYSQIVNDFQKGDIAEGYSVSREKKESFPLTVTSAQKNPTAFYLCASIPTGGYGYTFGSGTRLTVV.

The V call is TRBV6-1, the J call TRBJ2-1, with D unclear. The V end lost 3 bases, the J end lost 7 bases, and 16 bases lay between the germline ends. Germline assignment: CDR1 MNHNS and CDR2 SASEGT. The CDR3 runs 15 residues. DNA for the CDR3: TGTGCCAGCAGTGAGTTACCGGGCCCCGGGAATGAGCAGTTCTTC. Amino acids: CASSELPGPGNEQFF.

The chain joins TRBV4-1 to TRBJ2-5; TRBD2 aligns across 8 bases. Germline loops: CDR1 MGHRA, CDR2 YSYEKL. This CDR3 contains 15 residues. After removal of 6 bases from V and 0 bases from J, the junction contained 6 bases not matched to a gene. The chain's CDR3 is CASSREGGNQETQYF. The CDR3 DNA sequence: TGCGCCAGCAGTCGGGAGGGAGGTAACCAAGAGACCCAGTACTTC.

The chain couples TRBV7-2 to TRBJ1-5, with D uncertain. Germline V gene sequence: CDR1 SGHTA, CDR2 FQGNSA. The V gene lost 5 bases and the J gene lost 4 bases, with 6 bases spanning the gap. The CDR3 covers 12 residues. CDR3 region: CASSDPNQPQHF. The CDR3 DNA follows: TGTGCCAGCAGCGACCCGAATCAGCCCCAGCATTTT.

The CDR3 here is CASSSGTGGQKQYF. The CDR3 nucleotides are TGCGCCAGCAGCTCCGGGACAGGGGGCCAAAAGCAGTACTTC. V and J are TRBV5-1 and TRBJ2-7; 12 nucleotides line up with TRBD1. The CDR3 spans 14 residues. J was trimmed by 8 bases and V by 3 bases; bases with no gene match: 6. Germline V CDR1 and CDR2: SGHRS, YFSETQ. The full variable domain, with the rest looked up from reference TRBV5-1 and TRBJ2-7, is KAGVTQTPRYLIKTRGQQVTLSCSPISGHRSVSWYQQTPGQGLQFLFEYFSETQRNKGNFPGRFSGRQFSNSRSEMNVSTLELGDSALYLCASSSGTGGQKQYFGPGTRLTVT.

This chain uses TRBV7-9 with TRBJ2-7; either TRBD1 or TRBD2 may supply D (5 bases each). The CDR3 loop spans 14 amino acids. The germline V gene has CDR1 SEHNR and CDR2 FQNEAQ (reference sequence). Trimming cost V 7 bases and J 2 bases, with 15 bases left between them. The CDR3 region is CASMGENTAYEQYF. CDR3 coding DNA: TGTGCCAGCATGGGGGAAAACACCGCCTACGAGCAGTACTTC.

The chain recombines TRBV7-3 with TRBJ1-1; D remains unclear. The CDR3 runs to 13 residues. V lost 8 bases and J lost 0, with 10 bases in between. Germline loops: CDR1 SGHTA, CDR2 FQGTGA. Written as DNA, the CDR3 is TGTGCCAGCGCGAGGAGTATGAACACTGAAGCTTTCTTT. Translating gives CASARSMNTEAFF.

The chain recombines TRBV7-2 with TRBJ2-7; a possible D gene is TRBD2 (5 bases). Germline CDR1 is SGHTA and CDR2 is FQGNSA. This CDR3 contains 13 residues. V was pared by 7 bases and J by 6 bases, with 16 bases between. CDR3 bases: TGTGCCAGCAACCCAAGCGGAAGGGCCGAGCAGTACTTC. This gives the protein CASNPSGRAEQYF.

V and J are TRBV6-5 and TRBJ2-7, with TRBD2 matching 8 bases. This CDR3 comprises 16 residues. Trimming took 2 bases from V and 0 from J; bases not matched to a gene: 6. Germline values: CDR1 MNHEY, CDR2 SVGAGI. CDR3 bases: TGTGCCAGCAGTTACGGGGTAGCGGGGAGCTCCTACGAGCAGTACTTC. Protein: CASSYGVAGSSYEQYF.

The chain recombines TRBV5-1 with TRBJ1-1, with 7 bases fitting TRBD1. V lost 7 bases and J lost 3; bases outside the gene matches: 6. CDR1 SGHRS and CDR2 YFSETQ come from the germline V gene. The CDR3 is 13 amino acids. Written as DNA, the CDR3 is TGCGCCAGCGGAAGGACAGGAGACACTGAAGCTTTCTTT. Translated: CASGRTGDTEAFF.

This chain uses TRBV7-2 with TRBJ2-2; no clear D. The length of the CDR3 is 13 residues. Germline V gene sequence: CDR1 SGHTA, CDR2 FQGNSA. Trimming left V 11 bases short and J 6 bases short, with 16 bases between. CDR3 loop: CACSPGASGELFF. Written as DNA, the CDR3 is TGTGCCTGTAGTCCGGGCGCTTCCGGGGAGCTGTTTTTT.

The CDR3, as DNA: TGTGCCAGCACCCTTGGGACCGGGTTGACTGAAGCTTTCTTT. It yields the protein CASTLGTGLTEAFF. The gene calls are TRBV5-6 and TRBJ1-1; a weak D match, TRBD1 (5 bases). Between the trimmed V and J ends, which lost 6 bases and 5 bases, there was a span of 17 bases. There are 14 residues in the CDR3. The V gene's germline CDR1 is SGHDT and CDR2 YYEEEE.

The chain uses TRBV5-1 and TRBJ1-2, with TRBD1 matching 9 bases. Germline V gene data show CDR1 as SGHRS and CDR2 as YFSETQ. The J segment lost 9 bases and the V segment lost 4 bases, leaving 7 bases of the junction unmatched. The CDR3 has 13 amino acids. The CDR3 here is CASSRGDRARYTF. Written as DNA, the CDR3 is TGCGCCAGCAGCCGAGGGGACAGGGCGCGCTACACCTTC.

The V and J genes are TRBV7-2 and TRBJ1-2, with D unclear. Germline loops: CDR1 SGHTA, CDR2 FQGNSA. V lost 5 bases and J lost 6, with 16 bases in between. The CDR3 sequence is 14 residues long. The CDR3 DNA reads TGTGCCAGCAGCCAAGATGAGGCGTCGAATGGCTACACCTTC. This gives the protein CASSQDEASNGYTF.

This clone was seen once. This chain connects TRBV5-1 to TRBJ1-6, with 9 bases matching TRBD1. After removal of 0 bases from V and 10 bases from J, the junction contained 8 bases not matched to a gene. This CDR3 comprises 16 residues. Germline lookup yields CDR1 SGHRS and CDR2 YFSETQ. DNA for the CDR3: TGCGCCAGCAGCTTGGTCCTGGACAGGGGAGAATCACCCCTCCACTTT. Translating gives CASSLVLDRGESPLHF.

The gene calls are TRBV5-1 and TRBJ2-3; the match to TRBD2 covers 15 bases. With V trimmed by 2 bases and J by 0 bases, 1 base remained unmatched. Germline CDR1 SGHRS, CDR2 YFSETQ. The CDR3 runs 17 residues. The CDR3 sequence is CASSFGLAGGSTDTQYF. In nucleotides, the CDR3 is TGCGCCAGCAGCTTCGGACTAGCGGGGGGGAGCACAGATACGCAGTATTTT.

V usage is TRBV18 and J usage is TRBJ1-4, with D maybe TRBD1 (6 bases). Germline values: CDR1 KGHSH, CDR2 LQKENI. There are 14 residues in the CDR3. V dropped 3 bases and J dropped 5 bases, with 10 bases sitting between them. CDR3: CASSPVGGNEKLFF. CDR3 coding DNA: TGTGCCAGCTCACCTGTAGGGGGAAATGAAAAACTGTTTTTT.

The chain joins TRBV21-1 to TRBJ2-7; TRBD1, the table's D call, was not compared with the DNA. TRBV21-1 has pseudogene status. This CDR3 spans 15 amino acids. CDR3 in DNA: TGTGCCAGCAGCATTGCTAGGACAGAAGAGTACGAGCAGTACTTC. This encodes CASSIARTEEYEQYF.

The chain has TRBV7-3 and TRBJ2-2; TRBD2 matches at 12 bases. The CDR3 extends over 16 amino acids. Trimming took 5 bases from V and 6 from J; bases not matched to a gene: 7. The germline gives CDR1 SGHTA, CDR2 FQGTGA. CDR3 DNA sequence: TGTGCCAGCAGCCCCCCTAGCGGGGGGGCCCCCGGGGAGCTGTTTTTT. It is translated as CASSPPSGGAPGELFF. Drawing the rest from reference TRBV7-3 and TRBJ2-2, the complete variable domain is GAGVSQTPSNKVTEKGKYVELRCDPISGHTALYWYRQSLGQGPEFLIYFQGTGAADDSGLPNDRFFAVRPEGSVSTLKIQRTERGDSAVYLCASSPPSGGAPGELFFGEGSRLTVL.

V and J are TRBV18 and TRBJ1-2, with D uncertain. V was pared by 3 bases and J by 8 bases, with 13 bases between. The CDR3 extends over 13 amino acids. Germline V gives CDR1 KGHSH, CDR2 LQKENI. The CDR3 sequence: CASSPDDKRGYTF. The CDR3 DNA reads TGTGCCAGCTCACCTGACGACAAACGGGGCTACACCTTC.

The gene calls are TRBV5-1 and TRBJ2-3; the match to TRBD2 covers 9 bases. There are 16 residues in the CDR3. J gave up 3 bases and V 7 bases, and 12 bases lay outside the gene matches. Germline-derived CDR1 and CDR2 are SGHRS and YFSETQ. This CDR3 reads CASGTGAGGPTDTQYF. The CDR3 coding sequence is TGCGCCAGCGGCACCGGGGCGGGGGGGCCGACAGATACGCAGTATTTT.

The chain combines TRBV19 with TRBJ2-7; the D gene is possibly TRBD1 (6 bases). V was trimmed by 8 bases and J by 9 bases, leaving 23 bases between them. The CDR3 covers 14 residues. The germline CDR1 and CDR2 sequences are LNHDA and SQIVND (reference sequence). For the CDR3, the DNA is TGTGCCAGTCAAAACCCACGGACAGATTCTAGGCAGTACTTC. Translating gives CASQNPRTDSRQYF.

This clone appeared a single time. J is TRBJ1-6 and V is TRBV6-5; D is undetermined. The germline CDR1 and CDR2 sequences are MNHEY and SVGAGI. The CDR3 extends over 12 amino acids. V gave up 4 bases and J gave up 9 bases, with 7 bases separating them. CDR3 DNA sequence: TGTGCCAGCAGTTCCCGGCCTTCACCCCTCCACTTT. Amino acids: CASSSRPSPLHF.

The CDR3 DNA reads as TGCGCCAGCAGCCGGACCACCGAGTACACTGAAGCTTTCTTT. Amino acids: CASSRTTEYTEAFF. V usage is TRBV5-1 and J usage is TRBJ1-1; D not resolved. Germline CDR1 is SGHRS and CDR2 is YFSETQ. The CDR3 runs 14 residues. Trimming shortened V by 4 bases and J by 3 bases, and 13 bases separated the two germline ends.

The CDR3 nucleotides are TGTGCCAGCAGCCGCCCACCGACTAGCGGGGCCACAGATACGCAGTATTTT. Translation: CASSRPPTSGATDTQYF. The rearrangement joins TRBV5-8 to TRBJ2-3, with TRBD2 matching over 11 bases. This CDR3 contains 17 residues. Germline V lookup: CDR1 SGHTS, CDR2 YDEGEE. V trimming: 4 bases; J trimming: 2 bases; junction bases outside the gene matches: 9.

The chain joins TRBV5-6 to TRBJ2-3; D ambiguous. CDR1 and CDR2 (germline): SGHDT, YYEEEE. Trimming took 2 bases from V and 2 from J, leaving 9 bases between them. The CDR3 is made up of 14 amino acids. As DNA, the CDR3 is TGTGCCAGCAGCTTACGTAGGGACACAGATACGCAGTATTTT. Amino acids: CASSLRRDTDTQYF.

This chain links TRBV30 with TRBJ1-3, with 9 bases matching TRBD1. The germline CDR1 and CDR2 sequences are GTSNPN and SVGIG (reference sequence). With V trimmed by 2 bases and J by 2 bases, 1 base remained unmatched. This CDR3 has 14 residues. CDR3 region: CAWSWDRAGNTIYF. The CDR3 DNA reads TGTGCCTGGAGTTGGGACAGGGCTGGAAACACCATATATTTT.

The chain carries TRBV19 and TRBJ1-2; no clear D. This CDR3 spans 15 amino acids. The ends were cut back, 6 bases at V and 8 bases at J, with 22 bases in the middle. Germline V gene sequence: CDR1 LNHDA, CDR2 SQIVND (reference sequence). Here the CDR3 reads CASRTDRFSLAGYTF. The CDR3 DNA is TGTGCCAGTAGGACGGATCGTTTTTCGCTGGCGGGCTACACCTTC.